This TCR beta chain was recorded in a study of cytomegalovirus exposure and HLA in healthy donors (dated by TCRdb to about 2017). In terms of the full investigation: A later analysis indicated that the roughly 130 validation repertoires were generated on the platform also employed for the 670 or so repertoires of the first cohort. The study aimed to test whether signatures of past pathogen exposure could be identified by cataloging public T cell receptors. Along with the approximately 650-subject first cohort, a separate validation cohort of over a hundred different subjects was used. High-throughput TCR immunosequencing, statistical association of individual TCRs with disease status, and machine learning were combined to predict cytomegalovirus infection status.

CDR1 and CDR2, looked up from the germline V gene, are SGHRS and YFSETQ. Here V drops 4 bases and J drops 8 bases, and the junction holds 10 bases not matched to any gene. The CDR3 measures 14 amino acids from cysteine to phenylalanine. Of all the DNA, just the CDR3 is kept, 42 bases in frame from base 1. Libraries were built with the immunoSEQ multiplex PCR assay. Turning to the authors' computational methods: A statistical classification framework was built for diagnosing cytomegalovirus status from the catalog of TCR beta chain sequences. The source is immuneACCESS, and TCRdb retained only in-frame sequences with V and J called. Part of the clones is not carried over; for the studies checked, unresolved V genes explain less than half of this, and the remainder is unexplained. V and J calls and clone size come straight from that table; D and trimming were deduced from the DNA. The sample contains about 400,000 clones, about nine tenths of them found a single time. The ten largest clones represent roughly 0.8% of the sample.

In the case of this clone: Its antigen target is currently unknown. No much larger clonotype is one base removed from it; base qualities were not supplied.

The donors were included in the validation cohort of some 120 subjects, a group kept apart from the approximately 650-subject first cohort. Results the study describes overall, beyond this receptor: In vitro tests confirmed that three of the cytomegalovirus-associated TCR beta chains recognize cytomegalovirus antigens. In the study, approximately 160 TCR beta chains were listed as associated with cytomegalovirus. A later analysis lacked HLA typing for the validation cohort, so it scored co-occurrence in that cohort across all 120 repertoires. The authors suggested that the approach could potentially be generalized to other disease states and immunological phenotypes. Cytomegalovirus status was reported to be diagnosed by the classifier with high specificity and sensitivity in both the original and validation cohorts. Most TCR sequences were seen in very few donors, while some public TCRs were found in many individuals. A later analysis found that TCRs clustered in the first cohort also tended to co-occur in the 120 validation repertoires, with roughly 95% of cluster scores above 0.

The rearranged segments are TRBV5-1 and TRBJ1-1; 8 bases in the middle match TRBD1. Specimen: PBMCs. The clonotype comes from a young woman in good health and CMV-seronegative. The bases read TGCGCCAGCAGCCCTGCCGGACAGGGCGCGGAAGCTTTCTTT. Protein translation: CASSPAGQGAEAFF.